The 32 T cell receptor beta chains in this list originate from one sample, sequenced in a study of CD8 T cells in Susac syndrome. Reverse transcription used roughly 0.5 to 1 ug RNA and random hexamers. Via MiXCR, TCRdb re-called the immunoSEQ multiplex PCR reads, giving one row per CDR3 protein. The sample holds some 94,000 distinct CDR3 sequences, just under 95% seen once. Sample: CD4+ T cells from PBMCs. The receptors stem from a human donor with Susac syndrome.

V usage is TRBV4-1 and J usage is TRBJ2-1, with a weak D call TRBD2 (6 bases). This CDR3 comprises 15 residues. The germline gives CDR1 MGHRA, CDR2 YSYEKL. With 0 bases removed from V and 9 bases from J, the gap between germline ends came to 15 bases. CDR3: CASSQEGTSLGEQFF. For the CDR3, the DNA is TGCGCCAGCAGCCAAGAGGGTACTAGCCTGGGTGAGCAGTTCTTC.

The CDR3: CASRAVQGRAFF. The CDR3 bases are TGTGCCAGCAGGGCGGTTCAGGGGAGGGCTTTCTTT. The chain joins TRBV25-1 to TRBJ1-1; TRBD1 is a possible D gene (6 bases). The germline V and J ends were trimmed by 6 bases and 11 bases, with 16 bases remaining between them. Germline assignment: CDR1 MGHDK and CDR2 SYGVNS. The length of the CDR3 is 12 residues.

The rearrangement joins TRBV27 to TRBJ2-3; D may be TRBD1 or TRBD2 (6 bases each). This CDR3 is 14 amino acids long. Trimming took off 10 bases at V and 5 bases at J, with 19 bases between the two ends. The germline gives CDR1 MNHEY, CDR2 SMNVEV (reference sequence). CDR3 sequence: CATVRGGLGDTQYF. The CDR3 nucleotides are TGTGCCACTGTACGAGGGGGGTTAGGAGATACGCAGTATTTT.

The CDR3 is CASSAAVPGEQFF. CDR3 sequence (DNA): TGTGCCAGCAGCGCAGCGGTTCCTGGTGAGCAGTTCTTC. This sequence joins TRBV5-4 and TRBJ2-1; D is possibly TRBD2 (5 bases). CDR1 is SGHNT, CDR2 YYREEE, per germline (reference sequence). There are 13 residues in the CDR3. Trimming removed 4 bases from V and 9 bases from J, with 14 bases in between.

The J gene is TRBJ2-3, the V gene TRBV5-6, with D possibly being TRBD2 (7 bases). V was shortened by 3 bases and J by 5 bases, with 16 bases between the two germline ends. This CDR3 comprises 15 residues. The germline V gene has CDR1 SGHDT and CDR2 YYEEEE. CDR3 bases: TGTGCCAGCAGCTGGAGGGGGGGCCTTGGAGATACGCAGTATTTT. This translates into CASSWRGGLGDTQYF.

The chain uses TRBV29-1 and TRBJ2-1; TRBD1 matches 9 bases. Per germline, CDR1 SQVTM and CDR2 ANQGSEA. This CDR3 has 18 amino acids. CDR3 loop: CSSTGGARETSSYNEQFF. CDR3 DNA: TGCAGTTCGACAGGGGGTGCCCGGGAGACTTCCTCCTACAATGAGCAGTTCTTC.

This rearrangement joins TRBV20-1 to TRBJ2-5, with 9 nucleotides matching TRBD2. Germline CDR1 and CDR2: DFQATT and SNEGSKA (reference sequence). Germline trimming cut 6 bases from V and 2 bases from J; bases unmatched to any gene: 13. The CDR3 has 16 residues. The CDR3 coding sequence is TGCAGTGCCTCCGGAGGGAGCGGGGGGCTTCAAGAGACCCAGTACTTC. Its translation is CSASGGSGGLQETQYF.

This chain connects TRBV20-1 to TRBJ1-5; D not certain. CDR1 is DFQATT and CDR2 is SNEGSKA in the germline V gene (reference sequence). The CDR3 covers 12 residues. V lost 3 bases and J lost 7, with 10 bases in between. The CDR3 spells CSASIPGQPQHF. For the CDR3, the DNA is TGCAGTGCTAGTATACCGGGGCAGCCCCAGCATTTT.

V gene TRBV9 combines with J gene TRBJ2-3; 11 bases align to TRBD2. The V and J ends lost 3 bases and 1 base, in that order; junction bases with no gene match: 4. CDR3 length equals 16 residues. Germline V lookup: CDR1 SGDLS, CDR2 YYNGEE. The CDR3 nucleotides read TGTGCCAGCAGCGCGGAACTAGCGGGGGGCACAGATACGCAGTATTTT. It specifies CASSAELAGGTDTQYF.

The V call is TRBV7-8, the J call TRBJ2-3, with D perhaps being TRBD1 or TRBD2 (5 bases each). From germline, CDR1 is SGHVS and CDR2 FQNEAQ. The CDR3 sequence is 13 residues long. V lost 3 bases and J 4 bases, leaving 8 bases between the germline ends. The CDR3 bases are TGTGCCAGCAGCTTGTTGGGACCAGATACGCAGTATTTT. Protein sequence: CASSLLGPDTQYF.

This clonotype was recorded only once. The chain uses TRBV9 and TRBJ2-1; 7 nucleotides agree with TRBD1. Germline CDR1 is SGDLS and CDR2 is YYNGEE. The CDR3 length is 16 residues. V lost 0 bases and J lost 5; bases outside the gene matches: 8. The CDR3 DNA reads TGTGCCAGCAGCGTAGGGCCGGCAGGGGGAAACAATGAGCAGTTCTTC. Encoded protein: CASSVGPAGGNNEQFF.

V usage is TRBV7-9 and J usage is TRBJ2-5, with 8 positions matching TRBD2. This CDR3 comprises 14 residues. CDR1 is SEHNR, CDR2 FQNEAQ, per germline (reference sequence). V lost 0 bases, J lost 4 bases, and 1 base stayed unmatched. The CDR3 loop is CASSLARGGETQYF. The DNA of the CDR3 is TGTGCCAGCAGCTTAGCCCGGGGGGGAGAGACCCAGTACTTC.

This clonotype was recorded once. The rearrangement links TRBV5-4 to TRBJ1-1; perhaps TRBD1 as D (6 bases). Trimming took off 4 bases at V and 8 bases at J, with 15 bases between the two ends. Germline V gene lookup returns CDR1 SGHNT and CDR2 YYREEE (reference sequence). The CDR3 sequence is 13 residues long. The CDR3 loop reads CASSPTGLGEAFF. CDR3 bases: TGTGCCAGCAGCCCAACAGGGCTGGGGGAAGCTTTCTTT.

The chain couples TRBV30 to TRBJ2-7; D is ambiguous. The germline gives CDR1 GTSNPN, CDR2 SVGIG (reference sequence). The CDR3 is 13 residues long. Trimming shortened V by 0 bases and J by 11 bases, and 17 bases separated the two germline ends. CDR3 in DNA: TGTGCCTGGAGTGTAGCCAGCCAGTCTCTCGAGTACTTC. It encodes CAWSVASQSLEYF.

The rearrangement links TRBV29-1 to TRBJ2-7; D gene unclear. Germline V gene data show CDR1 as SQVTM and CDR2 as ANQGSEA. The CDR3 totals 11 residues. Trimming pared 5 bases from V and 6 bases from J, leaving 11 bases between. The CDR3 DNA reads TGCAGCGTTTACGTTAGCCTCGAGCAGTACTTC. It yields the protein CSVYVSLEQYF.

V usage is TRBV28 and J usage is TRBJ2-7, with 8 nucleotides matching TRBD1. Per germline, CDR1 MDHEN and CDR2 SYDVKM. The CDR3 contains 16 residues. Trimming cost V 2 bases and J 5 bases; bases outside gene matches: 11. CDR3 sequence reads: CASSLVSGQVADEQYF. The CDR3 DNA reads TGTGCCAGCAGTTTAGTATCGGGACAGGTTGCCGACGAGCAGTACTTC. Full variable domain (outside the CDR3, taken from reference TRBV28 and TRBJ2-7): DVKVTQSSRYLVKRTGEKVFLECVQDMDHENMFWYRQDPGLGLRLIYFSYDVKMKEKGDIPEGYSVSREKKERFSLILESASTNQTSMYLCASSLVSGQVADEQYFGPGTRLTVT.

This clonotype was seen just once. CDR3 loop: CASSAGQTEAFF. The CDR3 DNA sequence: TGTGCCAGCAGCGCAGGACAGACTGAAGCTTTCTTT. The chain combines TRBV9 with TRBJ1-1; D is perhaps TRBD1 (6 bases). Germline values: CDR1 SGDLS, CDR2 YYNGEE. With 3 bases removed from V and 5 bases from J, the gap between germline ends came to 8 bases. This CDR3 has 12 residues. Based on the CDR3 plus reference TRBV9 and TRBJ1-1, the full variable domain is DSGVTQTPKHLITATGQRVTLRCSPRSGDLSVYWYQQSLDQGLQFLIQYYNGEERAKGNILERFSAQQFPDLHSELNLSSLELGDSALYFCASSAGQTEAFFGQGTRLTVV.

This rearrangement joins TRBV20-1 to TRBJ2-3; the D gene could be TRBD1 or TRBD2 (6 bases each). V lost 5 bases to trimming and J lost 4 bases, with 19 bases between them. Germline CDR1 is DFQATT and CDR2 is SNEGSKA (reference sequence). The CDR3 is made up of 15 amino acids. DNA for the CDR3: TGCAGTGCTTCCGGTCGAGGGGGGCTGGCAGATACGCAGTATTTT. It translates to CSASGRGGLADTQYF.

The chain uses TRBV23-1 and TRBJ2-3; D unresolved. TRBV23-1 is recorded as an ORF, its role being uncertain. V was clipped by 0 bases and J by 0 bases, with 4 bases between them. This CDR3 comprises 14 residues. The CDR3 DNA sequence: TGCGCCAGCAGTCAATCGGCCAGCACAGATACGCAGTATTTT. Translated, it gives CASSQSASTDTQYF.

The chain employs TRBV9 and TRBJ2-3; no clear D. The CDR3 runs to 14 residues. Germline lookup yields CDR1 SGDLS and CDR2 YYNGEE. V lost 2 bases, J lost 4 bases, and 11 bases lay in between. CDR3 amino acids: CASSVTEPSDTQYF. The CDR3 coding sequence is TGTGCCAGCAGCGTTACAGAGCCTTCAGATACGCAGTATTTT.

The V and J genes are TRBV15 and TRBJ1-2; 9 bases fit TRBD1. V shed 3 bases, J shed 8 bases, and the junction held 10 bases outside the gene matches. Germline CDR1 LNHNV, CDR2 YYDKDF (reference sequence). This CDR3 comprises 15 residues. CDR3 loop: CATSRNPQGAGGYTF. The CDR3, as DNA: TGTGCCACCAGCAGGAATCCACAGGGGGCGGGCGGCTACACCTTC.

This clonotype was recorded once. The V call is TRBV15, the J call TRBJ1-5, with D possibly being TRBD1 (5 bases). V was cut by 9 bases and J by 3 bases, with 9 bases left in between. The CDR3 runs 12 residues. Germline V lookup: CDR1 LNHNV, CDR2 YYDKDF (reference sequence). The CDR3 sequence: CATAQDNQPQHF. CDR3 nucleotides: TGTGCCACGGCACAGGACAATCAGCCCCAGCATTTT.

The chain joins TRBV29-1 to TRBJ2-3, with D perhaps given as TRBD1 or TRBD2 (5 bases each). The CDR3 covers 15 residues. V was clipped by 4 bases and J by 1 base, with 15 bases between them. The germline V gene encodes CDR1 SQVTM and CDR2 ANQGSEA. CDR3 in amino acids: CSVVTGRSGTDTQYF. The CDR3 nucleotides read TGCAGCGTTGTCACGGGACGGTCTGGCACAGATACGCAGTATTTT.

In its sample, this clonotype was seen once. The V and J genes are TRBV6-1 and TRBJ2-7; D call uncertain. Germline V gives CDR1 MNHNS, CDR2 SASEGT. Trimming cost V 1 base and J 1 base, with 5 bases left between them. The CDR3 has 13 amino acids. The CDR3 is CASSEGVSYEQYF. The CDR3 nucleotides read TGTGCCAGCAGTGAAGGTGTATCCTACGAGCAGTACTTC.

The chain combines TRBV3-1 with TRBJ2-3, with a possible D match to TRBD1 (6 bases). The germline gives CDR1 LGHDT, CDR2 YNNKEL (reference sequence). V dropped 4 bases and J dropped 5 bases, with 16 bases sitting between them. The CDR3 extends over 15 amino acids. The CDR3 sequence is CASSLPGTMQDTQYF. The CDR3 DNA reads as TGTGCCAGCAGCCTCCCGGGGACAATGCAAGATACGCAGTATTTT.

The genes are TRBV18 and TRBJ2-5, with D possibly matching TRBD1 (6 bases). The CDR3 consists of 13 residues. V dropped 10 bases and J dropped 1 base, with 13 bases sitting between them. Germline values: CDR1 KGHSH, CDR2 LQKENI. The CDR3 region has the DNA TGTGCCACCCAACTCAGGGGCCAAGAGACCCAGTACTTC. Translated: CATQLRGQETQYF.

The chain has TRBV6-5 and TRBJ2-7; the D gene is possibly TRBD2 (5 bases). V lost 0 bases and J lost 1, with 10 bases in between. Germline V CDR1 and CDR2: MNHEY, SVGAGI. This CDR3 comprises 15 residues. The CDR3 region is CASSYSGLLSYEQYF. The CDR3 nucleotides are TGTGCCAGCAGTTACTCCGGACTGCTTTCCTACGAGCAGTACTTC.

The chain couples TRBV5-6 to TRBJ1-5; D uncertain. Trimming removed 3 bases at V and 4 bases at J, with 11 bases between. From germline, CDR1 is SGHDT and CDR2 YYEEEE. This CDR3 is built from 14 residues. The CDR3: CASSYGRKNQPQHF. The DNA of the CDR3 is TGTGCCAGCAGCTATGGGAGGAAAAATCAGCCCCAGCATTTT.

The rearrangement joins TRBV30 to TRBJ1-5; no reliable D call. CDR3 size: 14 residues. V was clipped by 2 bases and J by 4 bases, with 12 bases between them. Germline lookup yields CDR1 GTSNPN and CDR2 SVGIG (reference sequence). This CDR3 is CAWSTQTPNQPQHF. Written as DNA, the CDR3 is TGTGCCTGGAGTACACAGACTCCTAATCAGCCCCAGCATTTT.

V and J are TRBV6-6 and TRBJ2-6; D may be TRBD2 (6 bases). Trimming left V 0 bases short and J 4 bases short, with 10 bases between. Germline CDR1 and CDR2: MNHNY and SVGAGI (reference sequence). CDR3 length equals 16 residues. CDR3 protein: CASSYSPGLGANVLTF. The CDR3 DNA reads as TGTGCCAGCAGTTACTCTCCGGGACTGGGGGCCAACGTCCTGACTTTC.

The chain employs TRBV5-1 and TRBJ1-1; D may be TRBD1 (6 bases). V was pared by 0 bases and J by 5 bases, with 14 bases between. Germline-derived CDR1 and CDR2 are SGHRS and YFSETQ. This CDR3 has 15 residues. The CDR3 protein is CASSLENRGRTEAFF. CDR3 in DNA: TGCGCCAGCAGCTTGGAAAACCGGGGGCGAACTGAAGCTTTCTTT.

J is TRBJ1-1 and V is TRBV6-6; TRBD1 matches at 7 bases. Germline V lookup: CDR1 MNHNY, CDR2 SVGAGI (reference sequence). Unmatched junction bases numbered 11, after V lost 7 bases and J lost 0 bases. The CDR3 is 16 residues long. The CDR3 bases are TGTGCCAGCACTATAGGGACAGAACGTTTGAACACTGAAGCTTTCTTT. This sequence encodes CASTIGTERLNTEAFF.